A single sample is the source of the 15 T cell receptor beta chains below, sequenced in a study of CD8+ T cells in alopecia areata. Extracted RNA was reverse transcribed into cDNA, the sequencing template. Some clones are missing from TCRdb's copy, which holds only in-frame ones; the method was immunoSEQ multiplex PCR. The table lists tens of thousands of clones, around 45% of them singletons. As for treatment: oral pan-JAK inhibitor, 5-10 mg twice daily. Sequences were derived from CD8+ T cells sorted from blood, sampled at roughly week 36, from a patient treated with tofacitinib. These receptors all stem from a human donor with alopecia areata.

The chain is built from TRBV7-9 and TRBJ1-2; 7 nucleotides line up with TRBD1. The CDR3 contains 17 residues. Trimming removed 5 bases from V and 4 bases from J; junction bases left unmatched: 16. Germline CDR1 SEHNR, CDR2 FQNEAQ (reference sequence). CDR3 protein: CASSPPTGATTGYGYTF. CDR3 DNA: TGTGCCAGCAGCCCTCCTACAGGGGCCACCACTGGCTATGGCTACACCTTC.

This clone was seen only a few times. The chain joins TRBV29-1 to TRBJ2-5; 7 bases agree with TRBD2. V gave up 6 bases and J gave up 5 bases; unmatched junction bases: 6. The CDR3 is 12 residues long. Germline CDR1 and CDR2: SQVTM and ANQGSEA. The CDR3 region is CSVLAEGETQYF. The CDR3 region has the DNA TGCAGCGTGCTAGCGGAGGGGGAGACCCAGTACTTC.

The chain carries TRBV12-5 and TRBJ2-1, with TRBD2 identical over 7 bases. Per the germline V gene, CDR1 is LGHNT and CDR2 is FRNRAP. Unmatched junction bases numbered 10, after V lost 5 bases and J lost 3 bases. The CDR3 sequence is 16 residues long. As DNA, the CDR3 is TGTGCTAGTGGTCCCTCCTCTAGCGGCAACTACAATGAGCAGTTCTTC. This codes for CASGPSSSGNYNEQFF.

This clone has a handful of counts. DNA of the CDR3: TGTGCCAGCTCACCAGAGGCTAGCGGGATACTATTGGAGCAGTTCTTC. As protein: CASSPEASGILLEQFF. The chain carries TRBV18 and TRBJ2-1; TRBD2 agrees at 9 bases. The V and J ends lost 2 bases and 10 bases, in that order; junction bases with no gene match: 12. This CDR3 region has 16 residues. CDR1 is KGHSH, CDR2 LQKENI, per germline.

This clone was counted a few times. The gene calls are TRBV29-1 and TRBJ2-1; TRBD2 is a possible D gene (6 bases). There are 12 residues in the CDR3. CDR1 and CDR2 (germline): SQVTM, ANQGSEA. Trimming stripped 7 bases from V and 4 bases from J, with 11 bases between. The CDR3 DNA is TGCAGCGCTAGCGAAACTTACAATGAGCAGTTCTTC. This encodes CSASETYNEQFF.

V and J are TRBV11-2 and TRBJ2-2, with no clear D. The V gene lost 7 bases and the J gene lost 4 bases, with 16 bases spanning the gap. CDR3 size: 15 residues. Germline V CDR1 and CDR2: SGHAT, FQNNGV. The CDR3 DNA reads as TGTGCCAGCACCCGAGTTATTGCGAGCACCGGGGAGCTGTTTTTT. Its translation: CASTRVIASTGELFF.

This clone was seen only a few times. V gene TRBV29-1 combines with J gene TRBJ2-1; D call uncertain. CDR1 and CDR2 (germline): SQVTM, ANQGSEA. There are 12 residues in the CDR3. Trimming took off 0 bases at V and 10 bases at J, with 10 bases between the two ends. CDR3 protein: CSVEDRRVEQFF. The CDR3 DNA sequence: TGCAGCGTTGAAGATCGCCGTGTAGAGCAGTTCTTC.

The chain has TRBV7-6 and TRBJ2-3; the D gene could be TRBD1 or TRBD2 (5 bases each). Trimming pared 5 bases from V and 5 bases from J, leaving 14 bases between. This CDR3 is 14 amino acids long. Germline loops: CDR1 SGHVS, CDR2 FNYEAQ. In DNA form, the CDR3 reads TGTGCCAGCAGCCCCCGGCAGGGAGAAGATACGCAGTATTTT. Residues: CASSPRQGEDTQYF.

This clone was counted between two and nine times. The CDR3: CSVEDRGVYEQYF. As DNA, the CDR3 is TGCAGCGTTGAGGACCGGGGAGTCTACGAGCAGTACTTC. The chain uses TRBV29-1 and TRBJ2-7; perhaps TRBD2 as D (5 bases). Germline V gene lookup returns CDR1 SQVTM and CDR2 ANQGSEA. V shed 3 bases and J shed 3 bases, with 12 bases lying between them. The length of the CDR3 is 13 residues.

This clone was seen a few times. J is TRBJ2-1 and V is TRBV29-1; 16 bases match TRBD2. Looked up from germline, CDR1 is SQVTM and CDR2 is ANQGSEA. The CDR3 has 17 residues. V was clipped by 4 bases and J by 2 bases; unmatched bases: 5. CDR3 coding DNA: TGCAGCGTTGTGGGACTAGCGGGAGGGCCGGCCTACAATGAGCAGTTCTTC. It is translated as CSVVGLAGGPAYNEQFF.

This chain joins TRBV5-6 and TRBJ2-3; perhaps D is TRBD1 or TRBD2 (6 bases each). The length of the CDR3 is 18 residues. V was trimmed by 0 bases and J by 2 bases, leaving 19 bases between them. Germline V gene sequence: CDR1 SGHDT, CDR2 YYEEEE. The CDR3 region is CASSLAWETGATTDTQYF. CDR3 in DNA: TGTGCCAGCAGCTTGGCATGGGAAACGGGGGCGACCACAGATACGCAGTATTTT. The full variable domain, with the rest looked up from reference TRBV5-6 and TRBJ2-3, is DAGVTQSPTHLIKTRGQQVTLRCSPKSGHDTVSWYQQALGQGPQFIFQYYEEEERQRGNFPDRFSGHQFPNYSSELNVNALLLGDSALYLCASSLAWETGATTDTQYFGPGTRLTVL.

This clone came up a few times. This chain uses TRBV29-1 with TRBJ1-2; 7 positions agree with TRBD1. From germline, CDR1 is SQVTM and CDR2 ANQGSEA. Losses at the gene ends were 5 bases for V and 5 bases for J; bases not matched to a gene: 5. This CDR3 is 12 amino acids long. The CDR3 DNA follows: TGCAGCGTTAGAACAGGGGAATATGGCTACACCTTC. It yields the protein CSVRTGEYGYTF.

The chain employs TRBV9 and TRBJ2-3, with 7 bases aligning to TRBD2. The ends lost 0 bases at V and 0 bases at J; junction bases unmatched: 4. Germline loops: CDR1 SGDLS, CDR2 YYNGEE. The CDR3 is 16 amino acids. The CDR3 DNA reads TGTGCCAGCAGCGTAGTGCCTAGCGGAAGCACAGATACGCAGTATTTT. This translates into CASSVVPSGSTDTQYF.

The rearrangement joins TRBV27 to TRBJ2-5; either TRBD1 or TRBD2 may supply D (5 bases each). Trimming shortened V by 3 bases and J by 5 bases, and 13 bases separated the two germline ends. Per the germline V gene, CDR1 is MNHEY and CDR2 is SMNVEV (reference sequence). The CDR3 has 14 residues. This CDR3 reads CASSLRGDRETQYF. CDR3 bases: TGTGCCAGCAGTTTGCGAGGGGATCGGGAGACCCAGTACTTC.

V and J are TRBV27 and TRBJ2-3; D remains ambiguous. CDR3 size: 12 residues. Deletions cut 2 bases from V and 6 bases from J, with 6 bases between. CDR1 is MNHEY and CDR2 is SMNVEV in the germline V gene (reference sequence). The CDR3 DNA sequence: TGTGCCAGCAGTTTAGGACGGGATACGCAGTATTTT. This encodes CASSLGRDTQYF.